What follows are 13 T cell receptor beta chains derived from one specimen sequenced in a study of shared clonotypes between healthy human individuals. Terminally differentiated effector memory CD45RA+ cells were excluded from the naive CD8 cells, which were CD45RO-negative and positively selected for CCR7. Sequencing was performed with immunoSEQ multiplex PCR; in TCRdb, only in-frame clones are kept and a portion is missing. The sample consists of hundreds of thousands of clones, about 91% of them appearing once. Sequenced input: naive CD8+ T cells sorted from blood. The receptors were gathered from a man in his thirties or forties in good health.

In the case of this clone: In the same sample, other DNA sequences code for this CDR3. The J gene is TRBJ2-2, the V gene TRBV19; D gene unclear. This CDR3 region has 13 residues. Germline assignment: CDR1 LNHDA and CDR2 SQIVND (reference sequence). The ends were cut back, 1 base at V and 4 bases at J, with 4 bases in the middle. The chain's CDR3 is CASSIASTGELFF. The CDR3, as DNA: TGTGCCAGTAGTATAGCTAGCACCGGGGAGCTGTTTTTT.

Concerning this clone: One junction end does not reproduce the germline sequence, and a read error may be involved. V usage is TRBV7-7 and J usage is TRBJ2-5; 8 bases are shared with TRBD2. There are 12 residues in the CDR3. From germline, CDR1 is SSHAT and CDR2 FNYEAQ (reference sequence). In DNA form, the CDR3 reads TGTGCTAGCAGCCGACGGGGGGGGACCCAGTACTTC. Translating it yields CASSRRGGTQYF.

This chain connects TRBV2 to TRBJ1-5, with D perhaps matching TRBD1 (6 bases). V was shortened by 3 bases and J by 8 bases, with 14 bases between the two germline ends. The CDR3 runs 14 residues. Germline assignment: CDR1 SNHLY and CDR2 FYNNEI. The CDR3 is CASSDGGLLKPQHF. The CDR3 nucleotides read TGTGCCAGCAGTGATGGGGGGCTGCTGAAGCCCCAGCATTTT.

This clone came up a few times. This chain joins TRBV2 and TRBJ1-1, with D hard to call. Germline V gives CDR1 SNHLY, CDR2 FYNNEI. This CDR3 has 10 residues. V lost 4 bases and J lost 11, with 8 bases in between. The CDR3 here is CASSGTQAFF. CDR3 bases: TGTGCCAGCAGTGGTACCCAGGCTTTCTTT. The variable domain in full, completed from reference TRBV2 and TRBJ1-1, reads EPEVTQTPSHQVTQMGQEVILRCVPISNHLYFYWYRQILGQKVEFLVSFYNNEISEKSEIFDDQFSVERPDGSNFTLKIRSTKLEDSAMYFCASSGTQAFFGQGTRLTVV.

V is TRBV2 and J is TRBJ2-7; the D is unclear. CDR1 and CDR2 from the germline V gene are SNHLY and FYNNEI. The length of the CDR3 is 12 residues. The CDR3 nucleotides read TGTGTGGTGCTGGGTGCCTCCTACGAGCAGTACTTC. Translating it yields CVVLGASYEQYF. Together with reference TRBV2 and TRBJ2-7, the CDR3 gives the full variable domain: EPEVTQTPSHQVTQMGQEVILRCVPISNHLYFYWYRQILGQKVEFLVSFYNNEISEKSEIFDDQFSVERPDGSNFTLKIRSTKLEDSAMYFCVVLGASYEQYFGPGTRLTVT.

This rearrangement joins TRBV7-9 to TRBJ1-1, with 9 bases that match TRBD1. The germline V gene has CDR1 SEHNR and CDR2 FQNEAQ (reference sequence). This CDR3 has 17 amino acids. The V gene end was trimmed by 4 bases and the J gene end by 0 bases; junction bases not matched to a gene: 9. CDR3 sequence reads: CASSSRDRARVNTEAFF. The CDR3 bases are TGTGCCAGCAGCTCCCGGGACAGGGCTCGCGTGAACACTGAAGCTTTCTTT.

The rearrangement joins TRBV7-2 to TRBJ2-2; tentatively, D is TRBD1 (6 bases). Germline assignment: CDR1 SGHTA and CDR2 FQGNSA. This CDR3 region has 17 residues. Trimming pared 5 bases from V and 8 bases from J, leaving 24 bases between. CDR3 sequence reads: CASSPERSRGARGELFF. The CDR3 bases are TGTGCCAGCAGCCCAGAGAGGTCCAGGGGTGCTAGGGGGGAGCTGTTTTTT.

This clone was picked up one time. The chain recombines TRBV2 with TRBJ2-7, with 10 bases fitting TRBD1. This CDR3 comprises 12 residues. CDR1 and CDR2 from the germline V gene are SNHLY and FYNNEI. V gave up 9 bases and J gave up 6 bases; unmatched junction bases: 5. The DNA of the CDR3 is TGTGCCAGGGGACAGGGGAACTCCGAGCAGTACTTC. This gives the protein CARGQGNSEQYF.

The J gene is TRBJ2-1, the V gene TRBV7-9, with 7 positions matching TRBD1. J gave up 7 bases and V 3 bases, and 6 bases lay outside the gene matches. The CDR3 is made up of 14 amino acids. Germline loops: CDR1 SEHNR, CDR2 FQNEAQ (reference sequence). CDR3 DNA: TGTGCCAGCAGCTTTTGGCAGGGACAGAATGAGCAGTTCTTC. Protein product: CASSFWQGQNEQFF.

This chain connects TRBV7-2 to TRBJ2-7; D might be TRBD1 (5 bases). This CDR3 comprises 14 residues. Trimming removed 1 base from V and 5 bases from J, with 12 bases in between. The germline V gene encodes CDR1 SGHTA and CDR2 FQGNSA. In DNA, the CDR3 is TGTGCCAGCAGCTTAGTTTCGCAGGGTGACGAGCAGTACTTC. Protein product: CASSLVSQGDEQYF.

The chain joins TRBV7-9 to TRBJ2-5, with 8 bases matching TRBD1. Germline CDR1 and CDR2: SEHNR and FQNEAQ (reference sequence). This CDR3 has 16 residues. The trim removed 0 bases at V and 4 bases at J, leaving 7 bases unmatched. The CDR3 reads CASSLATDRGGETQYF. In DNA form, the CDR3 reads TGTGCCAGCAGCTTAGCAACCGACAGGGGAGGAGAGACCCAGTACTTC.

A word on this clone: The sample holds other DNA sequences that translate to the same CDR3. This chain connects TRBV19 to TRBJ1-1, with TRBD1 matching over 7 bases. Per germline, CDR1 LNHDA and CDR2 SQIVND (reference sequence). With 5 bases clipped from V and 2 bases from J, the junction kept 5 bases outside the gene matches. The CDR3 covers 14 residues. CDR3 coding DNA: TGTGCCAGTAGTCCCGGGACAGCTAACACTGAAGCTTTCTTT. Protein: CASSPGTANTEAFF. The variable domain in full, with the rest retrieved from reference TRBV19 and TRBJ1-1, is DGGITQSPKYLFRKEGQNVTLSCEQNLNHDAMYWYRQDPGQGLRLIYYSQIVNDFQKGDIAEGYSVSREKKESFPLTVTSAQKNPTAFYLCASSPGTANTEAFFGQGTRLTVV.

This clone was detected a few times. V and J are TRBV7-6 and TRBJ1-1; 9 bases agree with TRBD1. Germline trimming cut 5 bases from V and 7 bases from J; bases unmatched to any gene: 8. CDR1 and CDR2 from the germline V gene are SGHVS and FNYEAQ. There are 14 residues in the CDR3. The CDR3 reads CASSNGQGMGEAFF. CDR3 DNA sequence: TGTGCCAGCAGCAACGGACAGGGGATGGGTGAAGCTTTCTTT.